This T cell receptor (beta chain) was found in a study of blood T cell repertoires in COVID-19. J lost 6 bases, V lost 3 bases, and 2 bases had no gene match. CDR1 and CDR2 (germline): MNHEY, SMNVEV (reference sequence). The CDR3 length is 13 residues. Donors in Cohort 3 who had recovered were those with two negative PCRs, healthcare professional clearance, or resolution of their symptoms. In the original workflow: Estimation of nucleated cell counts was performed using reference gene primer amplification. The method was immunoSEQ multiplex PCR; TCRdb's version includes in-frame clones alone and lacks a portion of them. That table is the source of V, J and clone size, and D and trimming were worked out from the DNA. The table has 150,000 to 200,000 clones, about 89% seen once.

The V and J genes are TRBV27 and TRBJ1-2; 9 nucleotides line up with TRBD1. The sequencing input was PBMCs or T cells enriched from blood (not recorded which). This TCR was recovered from a woman aged 18-30 years who had recovered from COVID-19. This CDR3 is CASSLRQGDGYTF. The CDR3 DNA follows: TGTGCCAGCAGTTTGCGACAGGGGGATGGCTACACCTTC.